Each of the 27 T cell receptor beta chains below was sequenced from the same sample in a study of PD-1 blockade in classical Hodgkin lymphoma. Generated by immunoSEQ multiplex PCR, the TCRdb table keeps only in-frame clones and is missing some. The data contain about 44,000 clones, 55% to 80% of them singletons. As to time point: cycle 4 day 1 (C4D1), after 5 to 7 weeks of nivolumab. Each patient experienced a relapse that followed autologous stem cell transplantation, and brentuximab vedotin exposure varied. This material consisted of peripheral blood mononuclear cells (PBMCs), taken before the fourth cycle of nivolumab. The receptor set was obtained from a human donor with classical Hodgkin lymphoma.

This chain links TRBV5-1 with TRBJ1-3, with 7 bases matching TRBD1. This CDR3 has 15 residues. Unmatched junction bases numbered 7, after V lost 3 bases and J lost 4 bases. Germline CDR1 and CDR2: SGHRS and YFSETQ. CDR3 sequence (DNA): TGCGCCAGCAGCTCGACAGGGTCGGGAGGAAACACCATATATTTT. This sequence encodes CASSSTGSGGNTIYF.

The sample holds one count of this clone. This CDR3 is CASSSVGTGPEKLFF. The DNA of the CDR3 is TGTGCCAGCAGTTCAGTAGGGACAGGACCCGAAAAACTGTTTTTT. The chain combines TRBV6-5 with TRBJ1-4, with 8 positions matching TRBD1. J lost 8 bases, V lost 4 bases, and 9 bases had no gene match. Per germline, CDR1 MNHEY and CDR2 SVGAGI. The CDR3 length is 15 residues.

This rearrangement joins TRBV7-3 to TRBJ1-4, with D hard to call. The CDR3 sequence is 15 residues long. Germline V gene data show CDR1 as SGHTA and CDR2 as FQGTGA. Deletions cut 2 bases from V and 0 bases from J, with 7 bases between. The CDR3 nucleotides read TGTGCCAGCAGCTTAGCGACGGCAACTAATGAAAAACTGTTTTTT. It encodes CASSLATATNEKLFF.

This clone was counted only a few times. The rearrangement links TRBV7-2 to TRBJ1-5; D possibly corresponds to TRBD1 (6 bases). Looked up from germline, CDR1 is SGHTA and CDR2 is FQGNSA. V lost 0 bases, J lost 6 bases, and 12 bases lay in between. This CDR3 spans 15 amino acids. CDR3 bases: TGTGCCAGCAGCTTAGCTGGGGGGCCGGCTCAGCCCCAGCATTTT. Its translation is CASSLAGGPAQPQHF.

In its sample, this clone was seen a few times. The V gene is TRBV28, the J gene TRBJ1-2; D might be TRBD1 (6 bases). The CDR3 totals 14 residues. V was pared by 4 bases and J by 8 bases, with 17 bases between. Germline CDR1 MDHEN, CDR2 SYDVKM. CDR3 nucleotide sequence: TGTGCCAGCAGTTCGACAGGTATTCTATTAGGCTACACCTTC. Protein: CASSSTGILLGYTF.

There are many counts of this clone. The V and J genes are TRBV6-5 and TRBJ1-2; D possibly corresponds to TRBD1 (5 bases). The CDR3 spans 15 residues. Germline CDR1 is MNHEY and CDR2 is SVGAGI. V was shortened by 2 bases and J by 4 bases, with 14 bases between the two germline ends. The CDR3 protein is CASSYPRLGGYGYTF. The CDR3 DNA reads as TGTGCCAGCAGTTACCCACGCCTGGGGGGCTATGGCTACACCTTC.

The chain carries TRBV18 and TRBJ2-7; D not certain. The CDR3 sequence is 12 residues long. Germline V gene data show CDR1 as KGHSH and CDR2 as LQKENI. V lost 4 bases, J lost 4 bases, and 8 bases lay in between. The CDR3 is CASSLGVYEQYF. The CDR3, as DNA: TGTGCCAGCTCACTTGGGGTATACGAGCAGTACTTC.

This clone is labeled as medium-sized. This CDR3 reads CASNPTGSGIGELFF. The CDR3 DNA reads TGCGCCAGCAATCCGACAGGGTCTGGGATCGGGGAGCTGTTTTTT. This chain joins TRBV5-1 and TRBJ2-2; 7 bases agree with TRBD1. V dropped 6 bases and J dropped 7; count of bases not matched to a gene: 12. The CDR3 totals 15 residues. CDR1 is SGHRS and CDR2 is YFSETQ in the germline V gene. Full variable domain (outside the CDR3, taken from reference TRBV5-1 and TRBJ2-2): KAGVTQTPRYLIKTRGQQVTLSCSPISGHRSVSWYQQTPGQGLQFLFEYFSETQRNKGNFPGRFSGRQFSNSRSEMNVSTLELGDSALYLCASNPTGSGIGELFFGEGSRLTVL.

The chain is built from TRBV18 and TRBJ2-1; D is possibly TRBD1 (6 bases). The V and J ends lost 4 bases and 2 bases respectively, with 12 bases between them. Per the germline V gene, CDR1 is KGHSH and CDR2 is LQKENI. The CDR3 loop spans 15 amino acids. CDR3 protein: CASSQGDIAYNEQFF. In DNA, the CDR3 is TGTGCCAGCTCACAAGGGGACATCGCCTACAATGAGCAGTTCTTC.

This chain uses TRBV7-9 with TRBJ2-3, with D maybe TRBD2 (6 bases). V dropped 1 base and J dropped 3 bases, with 14 bases sitting between them. Germline V gene lookup returns CDR1 SEHNR and CDR2 FQNEAQ (reference sequence). This CDR3 spans 16 amino acids. Written as DNA, the CDR3 is TGTGCCAGCAGCTTAGGGGCGGGGACTGTGACAGATACGCAGTATTTT. As protein: CASSLGAGTVTDTQYF.

The chain recombines TRBV6-5 with TRBJ2-7; D ambiguous. Trimming left V 6 bases short and J 5 bases short, with 14 bases between. CDR3 length: 13 amino acids. Germline V lookup: CDR1 MNHEY, CDR2 SVGAGI. The CDR3 DNA is TGTGCCAGCAGACGAGGACGGGCGGACGAGCAGTACTTC. It is translated as CASRRGRADEQYF.

The chain couples TRBV7-2 to TRBJ2-7; tentative D call: TRBD2 (5 bases). The CDR3 is 15 residues long. CDR1 and CDR2 (germline): SGHTA, FQGNSA. V was cut by 3 bases and J by 2 bases, with 14 bases left in between. CDR3 in amino acids: CASSLPGPSPYEQYF. The CDR3 DNA follows: TGTGCCAGCAGCTTGCCGGGTCCTAGCCCCTACGAGCAGTACTTC.

The V gene is TRBV9, the J gene TRBJ1-1; no clear D. Germline V gives CDR1 SGDLS, CDR2 YYNGEE. The CDR3 consists of 13 residues. V was cut by 5 bases and J by 0 bases, with 8 bases left in between. The CDR3 bases are TGTGCCAGCAGTCCCGACCTGAACACTGAAGCTTTCTTT. It codes for CASSPDLNTEAFF.

The chain links TRBV6-6 to TRBJ1-1; no clear D. Germline V CDR1 and CDR2: MNHNY, SVGAGI (reference sequence). Trimming stripped 2 bases from V and 7 bases from J, with 5 bases between. The CDR3 loop spans 11 amino acids. DNA for the CDR3: TGTGCCAGCAGTTACGGGAGTGAAGCTTTCTTT. This encodes CASSYGSEAFF.

The chain carries TRBV9 and TRBJ2-5; a weak D match, TRBD1 (6 bases). There are 15 residues in the CDR3. V lost 4 bases and J 2 bases, leaving 15 bases between the germline ends. Germline CDR1 and CDR2: SGDLS and YYNGEE. The CDR3 bases are TGTGCCAGCAGCACCTCGGGACACACACAAGAGACCCAGTACTTC. This translates into CASSTSGHTQETQYF.

The genes are TRBV14 and TRBJ2-5, with a possible D match to TRBD1 (6 bases). Germline V gives CDR1 SGHDN, CDR2 FVKESK. The V gene lost 4 bases and the J gene lost 4 bases, with 16 bases spanning the gap. The CDR3 runs to 15 residues. CDR3 protein: CASSPQGRVRETQYF. CDR3 coding DNA: TGTGCCAGCAGCCCTCAGGGGCGGGTTCGAGAGACCCAGTACTTC.

The rearrangement joins TRBV28 to TRBJ2-7, with D maybe TRBD1 (6 bases). The CDR3 extends over 15 amino acids. CDR1 MDHEN and CDR2 SYDVKM come from the germline V gene. Trimming took off 6 bases at V and 5 bases at J, with 20 bases between the two ends. Here the CDR3 reads CASSMQVLDSHEQYF. In DNA form, the CDR3 reads TGTGCCAGCAGCATGCAGGTTCTGGACAGCCACGAGCAGTACTTC. The variable domain in full, completed from reference TRBV28 and TRBJ2-7, reads DVKVTQSSRYLVKRTGEKVFLECVQDMDHENMFWYRQDPGLGLRLIYFSYDVKMKEKGDIPEGYSVSREKKERFSLILESASTNQTSMYLCASSMQVLDSHEQYFGPGTRLTVT.

The chain links TRBV7-2 to TRBJ2-7, with a tentative D call TRBD2 (6 bases). CDR3 size: 13 residues. V lost 5 bases and J lost 5, with 13 bases in between. From germline, CDR1 is SGHTA and CDR2 FQGNSA. The CDR3 DNA follows: TGTGCCAGCAGCCGCCGACTAGGGGACGAGCAGTACTTC. Amino acids: CASSRRLGDEQYF.

By share, this clone counts as medium-sized (0.01 to 0.1%). This chain links TRBV7-7 with TRBJ1-5, with D possibly being TRBD1 (6 bases). The germline V gene encodes CDR1 SSHAT and CDR2 FNYEAQ (reference sequence). Deletions cut 5 bases from V and 2 bases from J, with 13 bases between. This CDR3 spans 15 amino acids. DNA for the CDR3: TGTGCCAGCAGCAAGACACCAGGGGGCAATCAGCCCCAGCATTTT. It encodes CASSKTPGGNQPQHF.

Only a few counts were recorded for this clone. This chain links TRBV28 with TRBJ2-7, with no clear D. The CDR3 sequence is 14 residues long. V lost 4 bases, J lost 3 bases, and 13 bases lay in between. From germline, CDR1 is MDHEN and CDR2 SYDVKM. The CDR3 region is CASSSIGRSYEQYF. The CDR3 coding sequence is TGTGCCAGCAGTTCGATAGGACGGAGCTACGAGCAGTACTTC. Together with reference TRBV28 and TRBJ2-7, the CDR3 gives the full variable domain: DVKVTQSSRYLVKRTGEKVFLECVQDMDHENMFWYRQDPGLGLRLIYFSYDVKMKEKGDIPEGYSVSREKKERFSLILESASTNQTSMYLCASSSIGRSYEQYFGPGTRLTVT.

This rearrangement joins TRBV4-1 to TRBJ2-1, with D perhaps matching TRBD1 or TRBD2 (6 bases each). Germline V gives CDR1 MGHRA, CDR2 YSYEKL. The CDR3 is 16 residues long. Trimming cost V 1 base and J 8 bases, with 18 bases left between them. The CDR3 region is CASSQVTAGRTDEQFF. In DNA form, the CDR3 reads TGCGCCAGCAGCCAAGTAACAGCGGGTAGGACAGATGAGCAGTTCTTC.

This clone was found once. The rearrangement links TRBV4-1 to TRBJ2-7, with 10 bases that match TRBD2. The CDR3 runs 15 residues. Trimming removed 1 base from V and 5 bases from J; junction bases left unmatched: 5. CDR1 MGHRA and CDR2 YSYEKL come from the germline V gene. CDR3 protein: CASSQGVTSGNEQYF. As DNA, the CDR3 is TGCGCCAGCAGCCAAGGAGTTACTAGCGGGAACGAGCAGTACTTC.

The rearrangement links TRBV18 to TRBJ2-1, with 10 bases fitting TRBD1. This CDR3 comprises 15 residues. CDR1 and CDR2 (germline): KGHSH, LQKENI. V trimming: 3 bases; J trimming: 7 bases; junction bases outside the gene matches: 6. This chain's CDR3 is CASSPGQGIMNEQFF. The CDR3 region has the DNA TGTGCCAGCTCACCGGGACAGGGGATAATGAATGAGCAGTTCTTC.

The rearrangement uses TRBV6-5 and TRBJ1-1, with unresolved D. CDR1 is MNHEY, CDR2 SVGAGI, per germline. Trimming stripped 0 bases from V and 1 base from J, with 6 bases between. The CDR3 runs 14 residues. CDR3 DNA: TGTGCCAGCAGTTACTCACCCTCGAACACTGAAGCTTTCTTT. This codes for CASSYSPSNTEAFF.

The CDR3: CASSGSGLPYNEQFF. DNA of the CDR3: TGTGCCAGCAGCGGCTCGGGACTTCCCTACAATGAGCAGTTCTTC. The V and J genes are TRBV9 and TRBJ2-1, with D perhaps TRBD2 (6 bases). The germline V gene has CDR1 SGDLS and CDR2 YYNGEE. The CDR3 totals 15 residues. The V and J ends lost 3 bases and 2 bases respectively, with 12 bases between them.

This clone qualifies as medium-sized. V and J are TRBV28 and TRBJ1-5; D is unresolved. The CDR3 runs 15 residues. The germline V and J ends were trimmed by 6 bases and 6 bases, with 18 bases remaining between them. Germline CDR1 is MDHEN and CDR2 is SYDVKM. The CDR3 reads CASSPTMGGGQPQHF. The CDR3 coding sequence is TGTGCCAGCAGCCCGACTATGGGAGGAGGTCAGCCCCAGCATTTT.

The chain's CDR3 is CASRKTGQGAREQFF. The CDR3 DNA is TGTGCCAGCAGGAAGACGGGACAGGGGGCTCGAGAGCAGTTCTTC. This chain connects TRBV28 to TRBJ2-1; 12 bases are a match to TRBD1. V trimming: 6 bases; J trimming: 10 bases; junction bases outside the gene matches: 10. The CDR3 sequence is 15 residues long. CDR1 and CDR2 from the germline V gene are MDHEN and SYDVKM.